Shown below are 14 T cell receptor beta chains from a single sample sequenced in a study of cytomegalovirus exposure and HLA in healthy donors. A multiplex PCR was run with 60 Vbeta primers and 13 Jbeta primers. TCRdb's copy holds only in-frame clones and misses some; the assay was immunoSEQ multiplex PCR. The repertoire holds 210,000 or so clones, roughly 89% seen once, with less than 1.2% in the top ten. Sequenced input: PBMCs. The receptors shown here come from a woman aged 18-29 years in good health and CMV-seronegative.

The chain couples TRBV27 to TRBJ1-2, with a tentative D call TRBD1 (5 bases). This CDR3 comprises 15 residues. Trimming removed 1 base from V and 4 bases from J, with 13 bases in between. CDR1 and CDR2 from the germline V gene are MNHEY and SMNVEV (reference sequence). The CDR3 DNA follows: TGTGCCAGCAGTTTATTAGGTTCCAGGGTCTATGGCTACACCTTC. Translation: CASSLLGSRVYGYTF.

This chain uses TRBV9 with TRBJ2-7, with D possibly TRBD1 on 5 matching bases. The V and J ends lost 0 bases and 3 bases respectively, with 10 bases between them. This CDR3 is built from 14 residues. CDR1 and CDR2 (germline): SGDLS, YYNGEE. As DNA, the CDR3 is TGTGCCAGCAGCGTAGAGGGTCAGGGCTACGAGCAGTACTTC. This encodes CASSVEGQGYEQYF.

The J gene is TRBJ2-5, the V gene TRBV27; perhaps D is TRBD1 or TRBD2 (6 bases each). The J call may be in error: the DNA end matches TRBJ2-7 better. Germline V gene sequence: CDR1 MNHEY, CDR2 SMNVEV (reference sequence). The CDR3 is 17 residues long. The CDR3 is CASSSLRAGGGSYEQYF. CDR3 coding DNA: TGTGCCAGCAGTTCACTGCGTGCCGGAGGGGGCTCCTACGAGCAGTACTTC.

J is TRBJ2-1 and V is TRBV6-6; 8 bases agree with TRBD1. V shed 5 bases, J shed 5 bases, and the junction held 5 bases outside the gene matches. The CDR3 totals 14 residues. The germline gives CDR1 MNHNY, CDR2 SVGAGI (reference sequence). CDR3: CASSHQTGDNEQFF. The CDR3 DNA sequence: TGTGCCAGCAGTCACCAGACAGGGGACAATGAGCAGTTCTTC.

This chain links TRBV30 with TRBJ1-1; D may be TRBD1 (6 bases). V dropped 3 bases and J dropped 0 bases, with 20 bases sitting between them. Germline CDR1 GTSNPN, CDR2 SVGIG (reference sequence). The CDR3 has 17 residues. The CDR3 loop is CAWRGGRTSSMNTEAFF. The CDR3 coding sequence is TGTGCCTGGAGGGGGGGGCGGACGTCTAGCATGAACACTGAAGCTTTCTTT.

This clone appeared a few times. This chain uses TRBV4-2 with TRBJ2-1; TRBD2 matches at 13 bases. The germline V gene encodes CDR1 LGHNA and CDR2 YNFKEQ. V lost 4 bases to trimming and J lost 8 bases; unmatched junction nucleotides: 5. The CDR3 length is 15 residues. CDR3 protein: CASSPGLAGYHEQFF. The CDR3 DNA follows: TGTGCCAGCAGCCCGGGACTAGCGGGGTACCATGAGCAGTTCTTC.

The CDR3 reads CASKTEEGGYTF. In DNA, the CDR3 is TGTGCCAGCAAAACTGAGGAGGGTGGCTACACCTTC. The chain recombines TRBV27 with TRBJ1-2; D not resolved. Germline V gene data show CDR1 as MNHEY and CDR2 as SMNVEV (reference sequence). With 7 bases removed from V and 7 bases from J, the gap between germline ends came to 13 bases. This CDR3 is built from 12 residues.

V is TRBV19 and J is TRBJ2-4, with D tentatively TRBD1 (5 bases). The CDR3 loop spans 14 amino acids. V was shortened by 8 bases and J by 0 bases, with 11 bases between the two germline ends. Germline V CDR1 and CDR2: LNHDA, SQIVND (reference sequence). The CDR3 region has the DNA TGTGCCAGTCGACAGCTACTAGCCAAAAACATTCAGTACTTC. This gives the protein CASRQLLAKNIQYF.

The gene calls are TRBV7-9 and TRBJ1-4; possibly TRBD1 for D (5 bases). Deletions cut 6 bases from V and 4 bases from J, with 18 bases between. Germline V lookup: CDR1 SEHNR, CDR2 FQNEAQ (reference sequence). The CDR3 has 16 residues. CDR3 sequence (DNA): TGTGCCAGCAGAGCTCCGTATGACAGCCGTAATGAAAAACTGTTTTTT. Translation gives CASRAPYDSRNEKLFF.

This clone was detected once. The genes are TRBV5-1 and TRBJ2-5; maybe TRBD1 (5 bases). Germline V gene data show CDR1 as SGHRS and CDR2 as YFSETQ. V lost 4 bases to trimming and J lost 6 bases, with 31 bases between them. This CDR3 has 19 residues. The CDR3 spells CASSPNNGGGQGRLKTQYF. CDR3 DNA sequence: TGCGCCAGCAGCCCCAATAACGGTGGTGGCCAGGGTAGGTTGAAGACCCAGTACTTC. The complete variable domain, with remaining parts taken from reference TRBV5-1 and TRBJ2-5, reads KAGVTQTPRYLIKTRGQQVTLSCSPISGHRSVSWYQQTPGQGLQFLFEYFSETQRNKGNFPGRFSGRQFSNSRSEMNVSTLELGDSALYLCASSPNNGGGQGRLKTQYFGPGTRLLVL.

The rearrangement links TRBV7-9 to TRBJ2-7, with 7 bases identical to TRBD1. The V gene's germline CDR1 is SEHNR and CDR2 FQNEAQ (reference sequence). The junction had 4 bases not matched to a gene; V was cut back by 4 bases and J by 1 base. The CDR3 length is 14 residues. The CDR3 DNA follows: TGTGCCAGCAGCTCCTGGGACAGATCCTACGAGCAGTACTTC. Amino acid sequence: CASSSWDRSYEQYF.

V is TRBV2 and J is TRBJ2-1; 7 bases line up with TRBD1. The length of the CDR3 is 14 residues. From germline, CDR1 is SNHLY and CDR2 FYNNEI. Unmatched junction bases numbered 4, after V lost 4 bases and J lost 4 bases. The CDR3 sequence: CASSVGTVYNEQFF. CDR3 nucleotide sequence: TGTGCCAGCAGTGTCGGGACAGTTTACAATGAGCAGTTCTTC.

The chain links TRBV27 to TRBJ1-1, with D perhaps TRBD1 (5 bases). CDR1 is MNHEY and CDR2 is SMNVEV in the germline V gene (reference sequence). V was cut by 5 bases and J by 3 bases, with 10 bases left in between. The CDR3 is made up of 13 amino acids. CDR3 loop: CASSPQGYTEAFF. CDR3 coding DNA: TGTGCCAGCAGTCCCCAGGGTTACACTGAAGCTTTCTTT.

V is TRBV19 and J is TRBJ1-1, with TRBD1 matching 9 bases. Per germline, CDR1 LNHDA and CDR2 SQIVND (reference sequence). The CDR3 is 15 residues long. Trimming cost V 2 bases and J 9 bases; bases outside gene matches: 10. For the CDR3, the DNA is TGTGCCAGTAGTATAAAGGGACAGGGCCCTGTTAAAGCTTTCTTT. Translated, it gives CASSIKGQGPVKAFF.